A single sample is the source of the 27 T cell receptor beta chains below, sequenced in a study of T-cell memory formation after mild COVID-19 (dated by TCRdb to the early 2020s). Library prep was done by 5' RACE. For sequencing, an Illumina NovaSeq 6000 was employed. In TCRdb, the public reads were trimmed at Q25 with fastp and aligned with MiXCR, with productive beta chains retained. Records with the same CDR3 protein are collapsed into one entry carrying the most frequent genes and DNA. This sample is represented by around 450,000 distinct CDR3 sequences; 20% to 30% of them were singletons. The biggest ten clones account for 7.5% to 10% of the sample. Sequencing was performed on PBMCs or a T cell subset sorted from them (not recorded which). The receptors stem from an adult woman who had mild COVID-19 (a few samples of this study predate the infection). The sample titles of this study are shuffled in the database, so cell type and time point are left out; the donor was told from shared clones.

This clonotype was seen only a few times. This chain uses TRBV4-1 with TRBJ1-1; no definite D call. In germline, CDR1 is MGHRA, CDR2 YSYEKL. The CDR3 sequence is 15 residues long. V was pared by 4 bases and J by 1 base, with 13 bases between. This chain's CDR3 is CASSPEIIQNTEAFF. CDR3 nucleotides: TGCGCCAGCAGCCCAGAAATCATCCAGAACACTGAAGCTTTCTTT.

V and J are TRBV10-3 and TRBJ2-5, with TRBD1 matching over 12 bases. V shed 10 bases and J 4 bases; nucleotides not matched to a gene: 4. CDR3 length: 13 residues. Germline CDR1 reads ENHRY; CDR2 reads SYGVKD. The chain's CDR3 is CATSGQGAETQYF. CDR3 DNA: TGTGCCACGTCGGGACAGGGGGCAGAGACCCAGTACTTC.

The chain uses TRBV5-1 and TRBJ2-1, with D perhaps matching TRBD2 (5 bases). This CDR3 has 14 amino acids. Germline V gene sequence: CDR1 SGHRS, CDR2 YFSETQ. Trimming took off 0 bases at V and 8 bases at J, with 12 bases between the two ends. Here the CDR3 reads CASSLDLPRDEQFF. In DNA, the CDR3 is TGCGCCAGCAGCTTGGACCTCCCGAGGGATGAGCAGTTCTTC.

This clonotype was detected only a few times. The genes are TRBV24-1 and TRBJ1-2, with a possible D match to TRBD1 (5 bases). V dropped 4 bases and J dropped 0 bases, with 14 bases sitting between them. Per the germline V gene, CDR1 is KGHDR and CDR2 is SFDVKD. This CDR3 has 16 residues. CDR3 amino acids: CATSDPSGTANYGYTF. Written as DNA, the CDR3 is TGTGCCACCAGTGACCCCTCCGGGACGGCTAACTATGGCTACACCTTC.

The genes are TRBV5-4 and TRBJ2-3; the D is unclear. V was pared by 0 bases and J by 9 bases, with 17 bases between. This CDR3 has 15 amino acids. Germline V lookup: CDR1 SGHNT, CDR2 YYREEE (reference sequence). The CDR3 loop reads CASSLANEITATQYF. CDR3 in DNA: TGTGCCAGCAGCTTGGCGAACGAGATAACAGCAACGCAGTATTTT.

There are a few counts of this clonotype. V and J are TRBV5-5 and TRBJ2-7; D unresolved. Germline V gene sequence: CDR1 SGHKS, CDR2 YYEKEE (reference sequence). Trimming left V 0 bases short and J 0 bases short, with 13 bases between. The CDR3 sequence is 16 residues long. DNA for the CDR3: TGTGCCAGCAGCTTGGATAATCTCTACAGCTCCTACGAGCAGTACTTC. This gives the protein CASSLDNLYSSYEQYF.

The chain joins TRBV2 to TRBJ2-7, with TRBD2 matching 7 bases. The J segment lost 2 bases and the V segment lost 1 base, leaving 8 bases of the junction unmatched. CDR3 size: 16 residues. CDR1 and CDR2 from the germline V gene are SNHLY and FYNNEI. The CDR3 bases are TGTGCCAGCAGTGAAGTAGGGGACTATGGGGCCTACGAGCAGTACTTC. Its protein product is CASSEVGDYGAYEQYF.

Only a few counts were recorded for this clonotype. The chain uses TRBV5-6 and TRBJ2-1; D possibly corresponds to TRBD1 (6 bases). The CDR3 contains 14 residues. Trimming stripped 3 bases from V and 2 bases from J, with 9 bases between. Germline values: CDR1 SGHDT, CDR2 YYEEEE. The CDR3: CASSSRDTYNEQFF. In DNA, the CDR3 is TGTGCCAGCAGCTCCCGGGACACCTACAATGAGCAGTTCTTC.

V gene TRBV19 combines with J gene TRBJ1-2; 8 nucleotides line up with TRBD1. Per the germline V gene, CDR1 is LNHDA and CDR2 is SQIVND (reference sequence). The CDR3 runs 14 residues. V shed 7 bases, J shed 6 bases, and the junction held 10 bases outside the gene matches. In DNA, the CDR3 is TGTGCCAGTATCCCTGGTGCAGGGGGCAATGGCTACACCTTC. Translation: CASIPGAGGNGYTF.

The V gene is TRBV5-6, the J gene TRBJ1-5; D remains unclear. Germline CDR1 SGHDT, CDR2 YYEEEE. The CDR3 runs 13 residues. With 1 base removed from V and 5 bases from J, the gap between germline ends came to 7 bases. The CDR3 coding sequence is TGTGCCAGCAGCTTGTGGGAAGATCAGCCCCAGCATTTT. Amino acid sequence: CASSLWEDQPQHF.

The chain joins TRBV13 to TRBJ2-7; possibly TRBD2 for D (5 bases). Trimming took 4 bases from V and 0 from J, leaving 16 bases between them. Germline CDR1 reads PRHDT; CDR2 reads FYEKMQ (reference sequence). CDR3 size: 16 residues. The CDR3 sequence is CASSSTMDWSSYEQYF. The DNA for the CDR3 is TGTGCCAGCAGCTCTACTATGGACTGGAGCTCCTACGAGCAGTACTTC.

This clonotype has just a few counts. The junction shows a germline mismatch at one end, possibly a read error. The chain employs TRBV5-1 and TRBJ1-1; tentative D call: TRBD1 (5 bases). CDR3 size: 14 residues. Germline lookup yields CDR1 SGHRS and CDR2 YFSETQ. CDR3 amino acids: CASSSGTANTEAFF. CDR3 nucleotides: TGTGCCAGCAGCTCCGGGACGGCGAACACTGAAGCTTTCTTT.

The rearrangement joins TRBV27 to TRBJ2-5, with D perhaps TRBD2 (6 bases). Germline assignment: CDR1 MNHEY and CDR2 SMNVEV (reference sequence). The CDR3 has 15 residues. Trimming shortened V by 3 bases and J by 5 bases, and 16 bases separated the two germline ends. In DNA form, the CDR3 reads TGTGCCAGCAGTTTTATCGGGGGTTTAAGGGAGACCCAGTACTTC. It translates to CASSFIGGLRETQYF.

At least ten counts were recorded for this clonotype. The V and J genes are TRBV5-1 and TRBJ1-1, with 9 bases lining up with TRBD1. CDR1 is SGHRS and CDR2 is YFSETQ in the germline V gene. The CDR3 length is 13 residues. The junction had 9 bases not matched to a gene; V was cut back by 4 bases and J by 11 bases. CDR3: CASSAITGGDAFF. The CDR3 DNA reads as TGCGCCAGCAGCGCGATTACAGGGGGCGATGCTTTCTTT.

The rearrangement uses TRBV18 and TRBJ2-6; 9 bases map to TRBD1. From germline, CDR1 is KGHSH and CDR2 LQKENI. V shed 5 bases and J 2 bases; nucleotides not matched to a gene: 7. The CDR3 has 17 amino acids. In nucleotides, the CDR3 is TGTGCCAGCTCATTTGGGACAGGGAAGGCTGGGGCCAACGTCCTGACTTTC. This encodes CASSFGTGKAGANVLTF.

This clonotype is a singleton in its sample. The chain uses TRBV4-3 and TRBJ2-7; D might be TRBD1 or TRBD2, each matching 5 bases. This CDR3 has 14 residues. Germline CDR1 and CDR2: LGHNA and YSLEER. The V gene lost 0 bases and the J gene lost 3 bases, with 9 bases spanning the gap. DNA of the CDR3: TGCGCCAGCAGCCAAGACTTGGGGGACTACGAGCAGTACTTC. Protein sequence: CASSQDLGDYEQYF.

A few counts support this clonotype. The CDR3 nucleotides read TGTGCCAGCAGCCCCCTCCCCGAAAACACTGAAGCTTTCTTT. The encoded protein is CASSPLPENTEAFF. The rearrangement joins TRBV7-8 to TRBJ1-1; the D is unclear. The CDR3 is 14 residues long. Germline V gene lookup returns CDR1 SGHVS and CDR2 FQNEAQ. V shed 5 bases and J shed 2 bases, with 12 bases lying between them.

The chain is built from TRBV6-1 and TRBJ2-7, with TRBD1 matching 7 bases. With 8 bases clipped from V and 3 bases from J, the junction kept 10 bases outside the gene matches. The length of the CDR3 is 14 residues. Germline lookup yields CDR1 MNHNS and CDR2 SASEGT. DNA of the CDR3: TGTGCCAGCCCACCACCGGGACAGTACTACGAGCAGTACTTC. Translation: CASPPPGQYYEQYF.

This chain joins TRBV18 and TRBJ2-7; TRBD2 aligns across 11 bases. This CDR3 is 16 amino acids long. The junction had 10 bases not matched to a gene; V was cut back by 6 bases and J by 3 bases. Germline V CDR1 and CDR2: KGHSH, LQKENI. CDR3 amino acids: CASSERTSGLIYEQYF. CDR3 sequence (DNA): TGTGCCAGCTCCGAAAGGACTAGCGGGTTAATCTACGAGCAGTACTTC.

The table lists this clonotype with a few counts. The chain couples TRBV18 to TRBJ2-7, with 8 positions matching TRBD1. The V segment lost 3 bases and the J segment 3 bases; nucleotides outside the gene matches: 10. The CDR3 is 16 residues long. The germline V gene encodes CDR1 KGHSH and CDR2 LQKENI. The CDR3 here is CASSPQRQGRIYEQYF. Here the CDR3 DNA reads TGTGCCAGCTCACCTCAACGACAGGGGCGAATCTACGAGCAGTACTTC.

The rearrangement links TRBV15 to TRBJ2-2, with 9 bases lining up with TRBD1. CDR3 length: 15 residues. V shed 5 bases and J 5 bases; nucleotides not matched to a gene: 6. The germline CDR1 and CDR2 sequences are LNHNV and YYDKDF (reference sequence). The CDR3 here is CATSPDRGVTGELFF. The CDR3 nucleotides are TGTGCCACCAGCCCGGACAGGGGCGTAACCGGGGAGCTGTTTTTT.

The sample holds many counts of this clonotype. The chain combines TRBV7-6 with TRBJ2-3; 7 nucleotides align to TRBD1. V was clipped by 8 bases and J by 2 bases; unmatched bases: 4. The CDR3 has 13 amino acids. CDR1 and CDR2 (germline): SGHVS, FNYEAQ. CDR3 sequence reads: CASRDSYTDTQYF. CDR3 nucleotide sequence: TGTGCCAGCCGGGACAGCTACACAGATACGCAGTATTTT.

This clonotype was detected ten times or more. J is TRBJ2-5 and V is TRBV4-1, with TRBD2 matching over 11 bases. Germline V gene sequence: CDR1 MGHRA, CDR2 YSYEKL. V trimming: 0 bases; J trimming: 4 bases; junction bases outside the gene matches: 7. The CDR3 consists of 17 residues. The CDR3 is CASSQDPGLAVPETQYF. In nucleotides, the CDR3 is TGCGCCAGCAGCCAAGACCCGGGACTAGCGGTTCCAGAGACCCAGTACTTC.

The CDR3 DNA sequence: TGTGCCACCAGGAAAGACAGGGGCCGTGATTCACCCCTCCACTTT. Translated: CATRKDRGRDSPLHF. The chain recombines TRBV15 with TRBJ1-6, with 8 bases lining up with TRBD1. Germline V lookup: CDR1 LNHNV, CDR2 YYDKDF (reference sequence). The CDR3 has 15 amino acids. The V gene end was trimmed by 6 bases and the J gene end by 8 bases; junction bases not matched to a gene: 9.

This clonotype was seen a few times. The CDR3 loop is CASSAPTSYSGNEQFF. CDR3 in DNA: TGTGCCAGCAGCGCACCGACTAGTTACTCGGGCAATGAGCAGTTCTTC. The chain links TRBV9 to TRBJ2-1, with D maybe TRBD2 (6 bases). The CDR3 is made up of 16 amino acids. Per the germline V gene, CDR1 is SGDLS and CDR2 is YYNGEE. The V and J ends lost 3 bases and 6 bases respectively, with 19 bases between them.

This clonotype was counted only a few times. The chain uses TRBV5-1 and TRBJ2-7, with TRBD2 matching over 7 bases. CDR1 and CDR2 from the germline V gene are SGHRS and YFSETQ. The CDR3 sequence is 13 residues long. Losses at the gene ends were 5 bases for V and 2 bases for J; bases not matched to a gene: 4. As DNA, the CDR3 is TGCGCCAGCAGTCTAGCGGACCCCTACGAGCAGTACTTC. Translation: CASSLADPYEQYF.

The sample holds one count of this clonotype. The CDR3 nucleotides are TGCGCCAGCAGCCCAGGGGGCCTGGGGGGAAACACCATATATTTT. This sequence encodes CASSPGGLGGNTIYF. This chain uses TRBV4-3 with TRBJ1-3; 8 bases align to TRBD1. Germline V lookup: CDR1 LGHNA, CDR2 YSLEER. J gave up 4 bases and V 4 bases, and 6 bases lay outside the gene matches. The CDR3 consists of 15 residues.